Presented here are 3 T cell receptor beta chains from one specimen sequenced in a study of blood T cell repertoires in COVID-19. Method: immunoSEQ multiplex PCR; TCRdb's copy keeps in-frame clones and lacks some. In the table there are about 300,000 clones, nearly 90% of which are singletons. The sequencing sample was made of PBMCs or T cells enriched from blood (not recorded which). The origin of the receptors is a woman aged 45-60 years who had been exposed to COVID-19.

The CDR3 spells CAWSIPGLRSPLHF. CDR3 nucleotides: TGTGCCTGGAGCATTCCGGGACTGAGATCGCCCCTCCACTTT. V gene TRBV30 combines with J gene TRBJ1-6, with a weak D call TRBD1 (5 bases). CDR1 is GTSNPN, CDR2 SVGIG, per germline (reference sequence). V was shortened by 3 bases and J by 13 bases, with 19 bases between the two germline ends. This CDR3 has 14 residues.

The rearrangement links TRBV7-8 to TRBJ2-3, with TRBD2 identical over 13 bases. CDR1 SGHVS and CDR2 FQNEAQ come from the germline V gene. J was trimmed by 6 bases and V by 2 bases; bases with no gene match: 5. This CDR3 has 16 residues. CDR3 sequence (DNA): TGTGCCAGCAGCTTATCACTAGCGGGGGGGCGGGATACGCAGTATTTT. As protein: CASSLSLAGGRDTQYF.

The CDR3 region is CASSRGQALGNNEQFF. CDR3 sequence (DNA): TGTGCCAGCAGCCGTGGACAGGCCTTAGGGAACAATGAGCAGTTCTTC. The chain links TRBV3-1 (or the pseudogene TRBV3-2) to TRBJ2-1, with 7 bases fitting TRBD1. The CDR3 extends over 16 amino acids. V was pared by 4 bases and J by 5 bases, with 11 bases of the junction left unmatched. CDR1 and CDR2 (germline): LGHDT, YNNKEL (reference sequence).